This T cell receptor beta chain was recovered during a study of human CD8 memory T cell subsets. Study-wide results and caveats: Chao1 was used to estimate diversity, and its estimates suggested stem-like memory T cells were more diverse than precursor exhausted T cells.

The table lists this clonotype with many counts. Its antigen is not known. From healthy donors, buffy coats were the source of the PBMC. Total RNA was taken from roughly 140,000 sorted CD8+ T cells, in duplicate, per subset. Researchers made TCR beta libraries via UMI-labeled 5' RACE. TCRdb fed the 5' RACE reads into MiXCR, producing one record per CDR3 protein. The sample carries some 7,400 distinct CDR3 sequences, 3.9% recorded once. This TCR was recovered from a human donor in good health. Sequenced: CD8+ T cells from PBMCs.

CDR3 residues: CASSQAQAGGPQEQFF. CDR3 in DNA: TGCGCCAGCAGCCAAGCCCAGGCGGGAGGGCCTCAGGAGCAGTTCTTC. V and J are TRBV4-3 and TRBJ2-1, with TRBD2 matching over 9 bases. The germline V gene encodes CDR1 LGHNA and CDR2 YSLEER. The CDR3 is 16 residues long. Germline trimming cut 1 base from V and 10 bases from J; bases unmatched to any gene: 11.